This T cell receptor (beta chain) appears in the sequencing data of a study of blood T cell repertoires in COVID-19. On the study more broadly: Samples of COVID-19 (acute and convalescent) were obtained from the United States, Italy and Spain. In each case, the material was cDNA or gDNA derived from T cells, B-cell-depleted T cells, or PBMCs.

This clone turned up a few times. Germline V gene sequence: CDR1 WNHNN, CDR2 SYGVQD (reference sequence). Trimming cost V 5 bases and J 1 base; bases outside gene matches: 3. The CDR3 covers 14 residues. In the study's own analysis: Amplification of reference gene primers was used by the study to estimate nucleated cell counts. Here immunoSEQ multiplex PCR was the method, and the copy in TCRdb shows in-frame clones only, minus some. V, J and clone size were drawn from that table, and D and trimming were deduced from the DNA. This table holds 65,000 or so clones, around 90% found once. The sequenced sample was peripheral blood. This clonotype originated in a human donor with acute or convalescent COVID-19. The donor label of this sample is uncertain. The chain employs TRBV10-1 and TRBJ1-1; 8 nucleotides align to TRBD1. The CDR3 protein is CASSTGTGNTEAFF. CDR3 bases: TGCGCCAGCAGTACCGGGACAGGGAACACTGAAGCTTTCTTT.